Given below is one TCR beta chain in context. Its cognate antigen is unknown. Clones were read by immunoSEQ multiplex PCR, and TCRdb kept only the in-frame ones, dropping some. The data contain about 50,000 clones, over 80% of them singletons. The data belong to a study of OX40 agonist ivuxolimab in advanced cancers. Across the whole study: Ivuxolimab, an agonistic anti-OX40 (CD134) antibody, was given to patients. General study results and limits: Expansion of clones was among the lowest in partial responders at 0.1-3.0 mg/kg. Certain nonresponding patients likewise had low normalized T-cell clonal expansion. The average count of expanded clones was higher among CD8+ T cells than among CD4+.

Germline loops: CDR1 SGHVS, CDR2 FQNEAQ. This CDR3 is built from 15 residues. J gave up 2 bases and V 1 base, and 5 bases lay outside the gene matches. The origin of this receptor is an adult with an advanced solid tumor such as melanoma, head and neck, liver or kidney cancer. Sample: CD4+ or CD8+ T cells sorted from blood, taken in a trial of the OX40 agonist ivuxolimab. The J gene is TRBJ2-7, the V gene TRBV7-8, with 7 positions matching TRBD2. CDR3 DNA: TGTGCCAGCAGCTTAGAGGCGCTAGCGGCCTACGAGCAGTACTTC. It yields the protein CASSLEALAAYEQYF.